Following are 21 T cell receptor beta chains from one sample sequenced in a study of blood T cell repertoires in COVID-19. Profiled with immunoSEQ multiplex PCR; TCRdb holds only in-frame clones, not every one. The top ten hold approximately 1.5% of the sample, which has about 410,000 clones, over 75% seen once. Sequences were obtained from peripheral blood. All receptors derive from a woman aged 40 to 50 with COVID-19, enrolled during active disease.

This chain connects TRBV7-2 to TRBJ1-2; D call uncertain. The ends were cut back, 5 bases at V and 0 bases at J, with 13 bases in the middle. CDR1 is SGHTA and CDR2 is FQGNSA in the germline V gene. This CDR3 is 15 amino acids long. In DNA, the CDR3 is TGTGCCAGCAGCCTTAGTGGGCTCACTAACTATGGCTACACCTTC. Translation: CASSLSGLTNYGYTF.

A few counts support this clone. One end of the junction varies from germline; a read error may be responsible. J is TRBJ1-1 and V is TRBV7-3; D remains ambiguous. The germline V gene encodes CDR1 SGHTA and CDR2 FQGTGA. The CDR3 is 14 amino acids. CDR3 DNA: TGTGCCAGCAGCCTAACGCGGGGAGACACTGAAGCTTTCTTT. Amino acids: CASSLTRGDTEAFF.

The chain has TRBV6-4 and TRBJ1-2; D remains unclear. Germline CDR1 is MRHNA and CDR2 is SNTAGT. V was shortened by 8 bases and J by 4 bases, with 11 bases between the two germline ends. This CDR3 contains 12 residues. CDR3 protein: CASGQSLYGYTF. CDR3 nucleotides: TGTGCCAGCGGGCAGTCCCTCTATGGCTACACCTTC.

The J gene is TRBJ2-6, the V gene TRBV28; 9 bases line up with TRBD1. V was pared by 4 bases and J by 4 bases, with 8 bases of the junction left unmatched. CDR3 length: 17 amino acids. Looked up from germline, CDR1 is MDHEN and CDR2 is SYDVKM. Here the CDR3 DNA reads TGTGCCAGCAGTTCAATCCAACAGGGGGCGGGGGCCAACGTCCTGACTTTC. Its protein product is CASSSIQQGAGANVLTF.

The table lists this clone with a few counts. At the DNA level, this CDR3 is encoded by other sequences in the same sample as well. The V gene is TRBV7-2, the J gene TRBJ1-5; D remains unclear. V was clipped by 3 bases and J by 5 bases, with 8 bases between them. CDR3 length equals 13 residues. Germline CDR1 SGHTA, CDR2 FQGNSA. The CDR3: CASSFKGDQPQHF. For the CDR3, the DNA is TGTGCCAGCAGCTTTAAGGGAGATCAGCCCCAGCATTTT.

This chain uses TRBV28 with TRBJ2-2, with a tentative D call TRBD1 (5 bases). The CDR3 extends over 15 amino acids. Germline V gene data show CDR1 as MDHEN and CDR2 as SYDVKM. V lost 2 bases to trimming and J lost 6 bases, with 13 bases between them. The DNA of the CDR3 is TGTGCCAGCAGTTTAGATATCAGGGTTTCCGGGGAGCTGTTTTTT. Translating gives CASSLDIRVSGELFF.

The chain employs TRBV27 and TRBJ2-5; D is unresolved. Germline values: CDR1 MNHEY, CDR2 SMNVEV (reference sequence). V was shortened by 5 bases and J by 10 bases, with 20 bases between the two germline ends. This CDR3 is 14 amino acids long. In DNA form, the CDR3 reads TGTGCCAGCAGTCCCTTCTCCCCAAAAAGCCACCAGTACTTC. Protein product: CASSPFSPKSHQYF.

This clone was seen a single time. The J gene is TRBJ1-2, the V gene TRBV19, with TRBD1 as a possible D gene (5 bases). Germline V gene sequence: CDR1 LNHDA, CDR2 SQIVND (reference sequence). Between the trimmed V and J ends, which lost 5 bases and 7 bases, there was a span of 20 bases. This CDR3 region has 15 residues. CDR3 nucleotides: TGTGCCAGTAGTCCCCGCCCGGGGGGGATGGTTGGCTACACCTTC. Translation: CASSPRPGGMVGYTF.

The V and J genes are TRBV9 and TRBJ2-1, with D uncertain. Germline CDR1 SGDLS, CDR2 YYNGEE. V was cut by 4 bases and J by 7 bases, with 15 bases left in between. The CDR3 length is 14 residues. This CDR3 reads CASSSDPAANEQFF. CDR3 in DNA: TGTGCCAGCAGCTCAGACCCAGCAGCGAATGAGCAGTTCTTC.

V and J are TRBV5-1 and TRBJ2-7; 11 bases match TRBD2. Germline-derived CDR1 and CDR2 are SGHRS and YFSETQ. This CDR3 has 14 amino acids. With 4 bases clipped from V and 5 bases from J, the junction kept 5 bases outside the gene matches. The CDR3 DNA follows: TGCGCCAGCAGCCTGGGACTAGCGGAGGACGAGCAGTACTTC. Protein product: CASSLGLAEDEQYF.

This clone occurred once. The chain uses TRBV9 and TRBJ1-6; D gene ambiguous. Germline lookup yields CDR1 SGDLS and CDR2 YYNGEE. CDR3 length: 13 amino acids. Deletions cut 2 bases from V and 10 bases from J, with 10 bases between. The CDR3 loop is CASSVEEGSPLHF. CDR3 in DNA: TGTGCCAGCAGCGTCGAGGAGGGCTCACCCCTCCACTTT.

The chain has TRBV27 and TRBJ1-1; weak D call: TRBD1 (5 bases). Trimming removed 4 bases from V and 0 bases from J, with 18 bases in between. The CDR3 is made up of 17 amino acids. The germline gives CDR1 MNHEY, CDR2 SMNVEV (reference sequence). CDR3 in amino acids: CASSSLSGGLMNTEAFF. The DNA of the CDR3 is TGTGCCAGCAGTTCCCTCTCCGGGGGACTAATGAACACTGAAGCTTTCTTT.

This clone was seen only once. V is TRBV4-2 and J is TRBJ1-4; TRBD1 aligns across 11 bases. Unmatched junction bases numbered 8, after V lost 3 bases and J lost 8 bases. Germline lookup yields CDR1 LGHNA and CDR2 YNFKEQ. This CDR3 has 16 residues. In DNA, the CDR3 is TGTGCCAGCAGCCAGACGGGGACAGGGGGGGAAGAAAAACTGTTTTTT. Translation gives CASSQTGTGGEEKLFF.

The chain links TRBV19 to TRBJ2-1; D remains ambiguous. Germline V gene data show CDR1 as LNHDA and CDR2 as SQIVND (reference sequence). The CDR3 is made up of 18 amino acids. Trimming left V 8 bases short and J 0 bases short, with 23 bases between. For the CDR3, the DNA is TGTGCCAGTCGCGCCCAAACCTTTAGATATCGCTCCTACAATGAGCAGTTCTTC. Residues: CASRAQTFRYRSYNEQFF.

J is TRBJ2-3 and V is TRBV5-1, with a tentative D call TRBD2 (5 bases). Trimming removed 6 bases from V and 4 bases from J, with 9 bases in between. The V gene's germline CDR1 is SGHRS and CDR2 YFSETQ. The CDR3 covers 12 residues. The CDR3 region has the DNA TGCGCCAGCACCGACTATGCAGATACGCAGTATTTT. It specifies CASTDYADTQYF.

The rearrangement uses TRBV6-2 or TRBV6-3 and TRBJ1-6; no firm D call. Germline V lookup: CDR1 MNHEY, CDR2 SVGEGT. Trimming stripped 4 bases from V and 9 bases from J, with 10 bases between. The CDR3 has 13 residues. CDR3 residues: CASSFSRGSPLHF. DNA of the CDR3: TGTGCCAGCAGTTTCAGTCGGGGTTCACCCCTCCACTTT.

The chain uses TRBV3-1 (or the pseudogene TRBV3-2) and TRBJ1-1, with no clear D. Germline CDR1 is LGHDT and CDR2 is YNNKEL (reference sequence). V was shortened by 1 base and J by 8 bases, with 11 bases between the two germline ends. The CDR3 has 13 amino acids. The CDR3, as DNA: TGTGCCAGCAGCCAAGGTCGATCGGGAGAAGCTTTCTTT. The encoded protein is CASSQGRSGEAFF.

The V and J genes are TRBV12-5 and TRBJ2-3; the D gene is possibly TRBD2 (6 bases). Germline loops: CDR1 LGHNT, CDR2 FRNRAP. The CDR3 contains 14 residues. Between the trimmed V and J ends, which lost 3 bases and 4 bases, there was a span of 11 bases. Here the CDR3 DNA reads TGTGCTAGTGGTTTAGGCGGGGCCTCAGATACGCAGTATTTT. Translated: CASGLGGASDTQYF. The variable domain in full, completed from reference TRBV12-5 and TRBJ2-3, reads DARVTQTPRHKVTEMGQEVTMRCQPILGHNTVFWYRQTMMQGLELLAYFRNRAPLDDSGMPKDRFSAEMPDATLATLKIQPSEPRDSAVYFCASGLGGASDTQYFGPGTRLTVL.

The chain has TRBV4-3 and TRBJ1-2, with D maybe TRBD1 (5 bases). The CDR3 is made up of 14 amino acids. The germline V gene encodes CDR1 LGHNA and CDR2 YSLEER. Trimming took off 1 base at V and 5 bases at J, with 11 bases between the two ends. This CDR3 reads CASSQAGVGYGYTF. CDR3 DNA sequence: TGCGCCAGCAGCCAAGCGGGGGTGGGTTATGGCTACACCTTC.

The rearrangement joins TRBV19 to TRBJ1-3; a weak D match, TRBD1 (5 bases). The CDR3 is made up of 13 amino acids. Trimming took 5 bases from V and 4 from J, leaving 9 bases between them. The germline V gene has CDR1 LNHDA and CDR2 SQIVND (reference sequence). CDR3: CASSHSGGNTIYF. The CDR3 DNA reads TGTGCCAGTAGTCATTCAGGGGGAAACACCATATATTTT. The full variable domain, completed using reference TRBV19 and TRBJ1-3, is DGGITQSPKYLFRKEGQNVTLSCEQNLNHDAMYWYRQDPGQGLRLIYYSQIVNDFQKGDIAEGYSVSREKKESFPLTVTSAQKNPTAFYLCASSHSGGNTIYFGEGSWLTVV.

V gene TRBV5-1 combines with J gene TRBJ1-3; D not certain. Trimming pared 4 bases from V and 0 bases from J, leaving 17 bases between. This CDR3 region has 17 residues. Germline lookup yields CDR1 SGHRS and CDR2 YFSETQ. As DNA, the CDR3 is TGCGCCAGCAGCCCACTAGCAGGTGCCCGCTCTGGAAACACCATATATTTT. Amino acid sequence: CASSPLAGARSGNTIYF.